This TCR beta chain was sequenced in a study of blood T cell repertoires in COVID-19. Study-wide context: Material from acute and convalescent COVID-19 was sourced from the United States, Italy and Spain. PBMCs, B-cell-depleted T cells, or T cells provided the cDNA or gDNA that made up the material.

The CDR3 extends over 13 amino acids. Trimming took 8 bases from V and 4 from J; bases not matched to a gene: 7. Germline loops: CDR1 MNHNY, CDR2 SVGAGI (reference sequence). Source study methods: Quantification of nucleated cells was approximated via reference gene primer amplification. The repertoire was sequenced with immunoSEQ multiplex PCR; TCRdb's copy has only in-frame clones and lacks some. V, J and clone size are taken as reported in that table, and D and trimming were inferred from the DNA itself. The sample carries a few hundred thousand clones, 84% recorded once. The chain links TRBV6-6 to TRBJ1-1; TRBD1 aligns across 7 bases. The clonotype comes from a woman aged 55-70 years who had recovered from COVID-19. Sequencing was performed on peripheral blood. The CDR3 sequence is CASVFGTATEAFF. The CDR3, as DNA: TGTGCCAGCGTCTTCGGGACAGCCACTGAAGCTTTCTTT.